These 16 T cell receptor beta chains originate from one sample sequenced in a study of cytomegalovirus exposure and HLA in healthy donors. 60 Vbeta and 13 Jbeta primers were used in PCR. The protocol was immunoSEQ multiplex PCR, while the TCRdb copy is restricted to in-frame clones and leaves out a portion. The sample shows some 110,000 clones, approximately 82% of them seen only once. Sequenced input: PBMCs. These receptors came from a man between 40 and 49 years old in good health and CMV-seronegative.

The V call is TRBV4-2, the J call TRBJ2-7, with a weak D call TRBD2 (5 bases). Germline V lookup: CDR1 LGHNA, CDR2 YNFKEQ. V lost 0 bases and J 5 bases, leaving 17 bases between the germline ends. The CDR3 is made up of 16 amino acids. CDR3: CASSQESTRTANEQYF. The CDR3 nucleotides are TGTGCCAGCAGCCAAGAATCAACTAGAACGGCGAACGAGCAGTACTTC.

V and J are TRBV2 and TRBJ1-1, with D possibly being TRBD1 (6 bases). V was cut by 6 bases and J by 3 bases, with 14 bases left in between. Germline V gene sequence: CDR1 SNHLY, CDR2 FYNNEI. The CDR3 contains 14 residues. CDR3 sequence: CASSHGTYDTEAFF. CDR3 nucleotide sequence: TGTGCCAGCAGCCACGGGACATATGACACTGAAGCTTTCTTT.

This clone has more than one count but fewer than ten. DNA for the CDR3: TGCGCCAGCAGCCAAAGCCCGTCGGGGAACACTGAAGCTTTCTTT. This translates into CASSQSPSGNTEAFF. The V and J genes are TRBV4-1 and TRBJ1-1; D not certain. This CDR3 contains 15 residues. Germline lookup yields CDR1 MGHRA and CDR2 YSYEKL. The ends were cut back, 2 bases at V and 1 base at J, with 11 bases in the middle.

The J gene is TRBJ2-1, the V gene TRBV2; the match to TRBD1 covers 8 bases. This CDR3 region has 14 residues. J lost 6 bases, V lost 7 bases, and 8 bases had no gene match. Looked up from germline, CDR1 is SNHLY and CDR2 is FYNNEI. The CDR3 spells CASNGQGAGNEQFF. CDR3 in DNA: TGTGCCAGCAATGGACAGGGTGCGGGCAATGAGCAGTTCTTC. The full variable domain, its missing parts supplied by reference TRBV2 and TRBJ2-1, is EPEVTQTPSHQVTQMGQEVILRCVPISNHLYFYWYRQILGQKVEFLVSFYNNEISEKSEIFDDQFSVERPDGSNFTLKIRSTKLEDSAMYFCASNGQGAGNEQFFGPGTRLTVL.

The chain is built from TRBV5-4 and TRBJ1-2; D might be TRBD1 (5 bases). Trimming took off 0 bases at V and 2 bases at J, with 14 bases between the two ends. The germline V gene has CDR1 SGHNT and CDR2 YYREEE (reference sequence). This CDR3 spans 16 amino acids. CDR3 bases: TGTGCCAGCAGCTTGGAAGGGGTCAGACAGAACTATGGCTACACCTTC. Translation: CASSLEGVRQNYGYTF.

V usage is TRBV19 and J usage is TRBJ1-4; 7 positions agree with TRBD1. The germline V gene has CDR1 LNHDA and CDR2 SQIVND (reference sequence). The CDR3 runs 13 residues. V was pared by 3 bases and J by 11 bases, with 6 bases of the junction left unmatched. CDR3 residues: CASSITGAQKLFF. The CDR3 DNA is TGTGCCAGTAGTATTACAGGGGCGCAGAAACTGTTTTTT.

The chain couples TRBV11-2 to TRBJ2-7; the match to TRBD1 covers 8 bases. The CDR3 has 16 amino acids. V lost 0 bases to trimming and J lost 1 base; unmatched junction nucleotides: 5. Germline V gene data show CDR1 as SGHAT and CDR2 as FQNNGV. DNA of the CDR3: TGTGCCAGCAGCTTAGACCCGGGACAGGCGTCCTACGAGCAGTACTTC. Translation gives CASSLDPGQASYEQYF.

The rearrangement uses TRBV7-9 and TRBJ2-5; perhaps TRBD1 as D (5 bases). Germline V gene lookup returns CDR1 SEHNR and CDR2 FQNEAQ (reference sequence). Trimming left V 1 base short and J 7 bases short, with 13 bases between. The CDR3 has 14 amino acids. CDR3 bases: TGTGCCAGCAGCTTAGTTGGTCCTACAGGGACCCAGTACTTC. Translating it yields CASSLVGPTGTQYF. Together with reference TRBV7-9 and TRBJ2-5, the CDR3 gives the full variable domain: DTGVSQNPRHKITKRGQNVTFRCDPISEHNRLYWYRQTLGQGPEFLTYFQNEAQLEKSRLLSDRFSAERPKGSFSTLEIQRTEQGDSAMYLCASSLVGPTGTQYFGPGTRLLVL.

The chain is built from TRBV6-1 and TRBJ2-3, with 7 bases matching TRBD1. Trimming removed 8 bases from V and 5 bases from J; junction bases left unmatched: 13. The CDR3 runs 15 residues. Per the germline V gene, CDR1 is MNHNS and CDR2 is SASEGT. CDR3: CASCRKGGFVDTQYF. For the CDR3, the DNA is TGTGCCAGCTGCCGGAAAGGGGGCTTCGTAGATACGCAGTATTTT.

This clone was counted a single time. V gene TRBV6-1 combines with J gene TRBJ1-5; no reliable D call. This CDR3 contains 13 residues. The V end lost 7 bases, the J end lost 1 base, and 8 bases lay between the germline ends. Germline V gives CDR1 MNHNS, CDR2 SASEGT. The CDR3 protein is CASTEQSNQPQHF. The DNA for the CDR3 is TGTGCCAGCACCGAGCAAAGCAATCAGCCCCAGCATTTT.

This clone was detected only once. The chain recombines TRBV7-2 with TRBJ2-3; TRBD2 matches at 10 bases. V trimming: 5 bases; J trimming: 4 bases; junction bases outside the gene matches: 9. This CDR3 has 16 residues. Germline CDR1 SGHTA, CDR2 FQGNSA. DNA of the CDR3: TGTGCCAGCAGCCTCTCGAGCGGGGGGGTAGCAGATACGCAGTATTTT. It specifies CASSLSSGGVADTQYF.

The gene calls are TRBV5-6 and TRBJ1-2, with D perhaps TRBD1 (5 bases). The CDR3 sequence is 14 residues long. Germline values: CDR1 SGHDT, CDR2 YYEEEE. The V and J ends lost 4 bases and 1 base respectively, with 11 bases between them. CDR3 nucleotides: TGTGCCAGCAGCCCCTTGGACATTAACTATGGCTACACCTTC. Its protein is CASSPLDINYGYTF.

V and J are TRBV2 and TRBJ1-2; 12 nucleotides align to TRBD1. The CDR3 contains 15 residues. Germline CDR1 is SNHLY and CDR2 is FYNNEI. The CDR3 reads CAVPLGQGASYGYTF. In DNA, the CDR3 is TGTGCAGTTCCTTTGGGACAGGGGGCTTCCTATGGCTACACCTTC.

The chain links TRBV9 to TRBJ1-1, with 8 positions matching TRBD1. The CDR3 loop spans 18 amino acids. Unmatched junction bases numbered 18, after V lost 4 bases and J lost 4 bases. CDR1 SGDLS and CDR2 YYNGEE come from the germline V gene. The CDR3 loop reads CASSLPWQGAIRGTEAFF. The CDR3 DNA sequence: TGTGCCAGCAGCTTACCATGGCAGGGGGCAATTCGTGGCACTGAAGCTTTCTTT.

The V and J genes are TRBV5-1 and TRBJ1-6; 7 bases map to TRBD1. Germline assignment: CDR1 SGHRS and CDR2 YFSETQ. V was clipped by 0 bases and J by 7 bases; unmatched bases: 7. This CDR3 spans 16 amino acids. CDR3 sequence (DNA): TGCGCCAGCAGCTTGGTGCCCCAGGGGGGCAATTCACCCCTCCACTTT. Translated: CASSLVPQGGNSPLHF.

The chain uses TRBV21-1 and TRBJ1-4; the table assigns TRBD1, which was not confirmed against the DNA. TRBV21-1 is shown as a pseudogene. This CDR3 is built from 19 residues. Written as DNA, the CDR3 is TGTGCCAGCAGCAAAGGGGGCGACAGGGGGGAGTCAACTAATGAAAAACTGTTTTTT. Its translation is CASSKGGDRGESTNEKLFF.